One and the same sample provided the 32 T cell receptor beta chains below, sequenced in a study of blood T cell repertoires in COVID-19. The data were produced by immunoSEQ multiplex PCR, yet TCRdb's version contains in-frame clones alone and is incomplete. The sample includes approximately 250,000 clones, about 90% seen only once; the top ten take roughly 4.3%. Sequenced: PBMCs or T cells enriched from blood (not recorded which). The receptors were sampled from a woman younger than 45 with acute COVID-19.

This clone showed up just once. The chain couples TRBV5-4 to TRBJ2-4; 8 bases are a match to TRBD1. The CDR3 runs to 14 residues. V lost 3 bases and J lost 6; bases outside the gene matches: 5. Germline V lookup: CDR1 SGHNT, CDR2 YYREEE (reference sequence). This CDR3 is CASSSGTGVNIQYF. The CDR3 coding sequence is TGTGCCAGCAGCTCCGGGACAGGAGTAAACATTCAGTACTTC.

V and J are TRBV11-3 and TRBJ2-3, with TRBD2 identical over 10 bases. Trimming at V came to 6 bases and at J to 0 bases, leaving 6 bases not matched to a gene. The germline CDR1 and CDR2 sequences are SGHNT and YENEEA. There are 16 residues in the CDR3. CDR3 amino acids: CASSSSGRESTDTQYF. In nucleotides, the CDR3 is TGTGCCAGCAGTTCCAGCGGGAGGGAAAGCACAGATACGCAGTATTTT.

The V gene is TRBV7-9, the J gene TRBJ1-1; D perhaps matches TRBD1 (6 bases). The CDR3 contains 14 residues. V was pared by 4 bases and J by 5 bases, with 14 bases between. Germline V gene lookup returns CDR1 SEHNR and CDR2 FQNEAQ (reference sequence). The CDR3 coding sequence is TGTGCCAGCAGCTCGACAGGCTTCGGGACTGAAGCTTTCTTT. It yields the protein CASSSTGFGTEAFF.

V and J are TRBV18 and TRBJ2-3; tentatively, D is TRBD2 (5 bases). Germline-derived CDR1 and CDR2 are KGHSH and LQKENI. This CDR3 contains 17 residues. Trimming removed 3 bases at V and 0 bases at J, with 16 bases between. CDR3 in DNA: TGTGCCAGCTCACCGCGAAGCGGAGCCATTAGCACAGATACGCAGTATTTT. Amino acid sequence: CASSPRSGAISTDTQYF. The whole variable domain, remainder taken from reference TRBV18 and TRBJ2-3, is NAGVMQNPRHLVRRRGQEARLRCSPMKGHSHVYWYRQLPEEGLKFMVYLQKENIIDESGMPKERFSAEFPKEGPSILRIQQVVRGDSAAYFCASSPRSGAISTDTQYFGPGTRLTVL.

The chain is built from TRBV5-6 and TRBJ1-3, with D perhaps TRBD1 (5 bases). The CDR3 extends over 15 amino acids. The germline gives CDR1 SGHDT, CDR2 YYEEEE. Trimming removed 4 bases from V and 1 base from J, with 12 bases in between. CDR3 amino acids: CASSTTAVSGNTIYF. Here the CDR3 DNA reads TGTGCCAGCAGCACGACAGCTGTGTCTGGAAACACCATATATTTT.

J is TRBJ2-3 and V is TRBV30; D may be TRBD2 (6 bases). Germline V gives CDR1 GTSNPN, CDR2 SVGIG (reference sequence). CDR3 length: 14 residues. The V end lost 5 bases, the J end lost 0 bases, and 12 bases lay between the germline ends. Here the CDR3 reads CAWARLESTDTQYF. The CDR3 nucleotides are TGTGCCTGGGCACGACTAGAAAGCACAGATACGCAGTATTTT. The full variable domain, in which reference TRBV30 and TRBJ2-3 provide the parts outside the CDR3, is SQTIHQWPATLVQPVGSPLSLECTVEGTSNPNLYWYRQAAGRGLQLLFYSVGIGQISSEVPQNLSASRPQDRQFILSSKKLLLSDSGFYLCAWARLESTDTQYFGPGTRLTVL.

The chain is built from TRBV5-8 and TRBJ2-7; 7 bases agree with TRBD1. The ends lost 6 bases at V and 2 bases at J; junction bases unmatched: 5. The CDR3 spans 13 residues. Germline lookup yields CDR1 SGHTS and CDR2 YDEGEE. The CDR3 coding sequence is TGTGCCAGCAACCGACAGGGTCCCTACGAGCAGTACTTC. Its protein is CASNRQGPYEQYF.

Only one count was recorded for this clone. The chain couples TRBV3-1 (or the pseudogene TRBV3-2) to TRBJ1-5; D is ambiguous. The CDR3 has 13 residues. V was pared by 0 bases and J by 7 bases, with 7 bases between. Germline CDR1 and CDR2: LGHDT and YNNKEL (reference sequence). The CDR3 DNA is TGTGCCAGCAGCCAAGATCGGGAGCAGCCCCAGCATTTT. Translating gives CASSQDREQPQHF.

This clone occurred a few times. The V gene is TRBV7-2, the J gene TRBJ1-1; unclear D gene. This CDR3 region has 14 residues. The V gene's germline CDR1 is SGHTA and CDR2 FQGNSA. V gave up 3 bases and J gave up 1 base, with 9 bases separating them. The CDR3 here is CASSFLNSNTEAFF. The CDR3, as DNA: TGTGCCAGCAGCTTCTTAAACTCGAACACTGAAGCTTTCTTT. The variable domain in full, with the rest retrieved from reference TRBV7-2 and TRBJ1-1, is GAGVSQSPSNKVTEKGKDVELRCDPISGHTALYWYRQSLGQGLEFLIYFQGNSAPDKSGLPSDRFSAERTGGSVSTLTIQRTQQEDSAVYLCASSFLNSNTEAFFGQGTRLTVV.

J is TRBJ1-5 and V is TRBV4-1, with a possible D match to TRBD1 (5 bases). The CDR3 covers 16 residues. The V end lost 0 bases, the J end lost 3 bases, and 12 bases lay between the germline ends. Germline CDR1 reads MGHRA; CDR2 reads YSYEKL. The CDR3 bases are TGCGCCAGCAGCCAAGAGGGGGGAACCTACAATCAGCCCCAGCATTTT. Residues: CASSQEGGTYNQPQHF.

This chain connects TRBV5-1 to TRBJ2-3, with D possibly TRBD2 on 5 matching bases. CDR1 and CDR2 from the germline V gene are SGHRS and YFSETQ. The V and J ends lost 2 bases and 3 bases respectively, with 10 bases between them. The CDR3 length is 14 residues. This CDR3 reads CASSLGRDTDTQYF. CDR3 in DNA: TGCGCCAGCAGCTTAGGTCGGGATACAGATACGCAGTATTTT.

J is TRBJ2-1 and V is TRBV11-3; 10 bases are shared with TRBD2. CDR3 length: 16 residues. Per the germline V gene, CDR1 is SGHNT and CDR2 is YENEEA. Unmatched junction bases numbered 6, after V lost 5 bases and J lost 2 bases. The CDR3 bases are TGTGCCAGCAGCCCGCTAGCGGGAGACCCCTACAATGAGCAGTTCTTC. Its protein product is CASSPLAGDPYNEQFF. Filled out from reference TRBV11-3 and TRBJ2-1, the complete variable domain reads EAGVVQSPRYKIIEKKQPVAFWCNPISGHNTLYWYLQNLGQGPELLIRYENEEAVDDSQLPKDRFSAERLKGVDSTLKIQPAELGDSAVYLCASSPLAGDPYNEQFFGPGTRLTVL.

This clone was recorded once. This chain links TRBV5-1 with TRBJ1-1; D gene uncertain. CDR1 and CDR2 from the germline V gene are SGHRS and YFSETQ. The CDR3 runs to 13 residues. Trimming pared 0 bases from V and 0 bases from J, leaving 3 bases between. The DNA of the CDR3 is TGCGCCAGCAGCTTGGCGTTGAACACTGAAGCTTTCTTT. The encoded protein is CASSLALNTEAFF.

V is TRBV9 and J is TRBJ2-1, with a tentative D call TRBD1 (5 bases). Germline loops: CDR1 SGDLS, CDR2 YYNGEE. V lost 2 bases to trimming and J lost 1 base, with 13 bases between them. The CDR3 spans 16 residues. CDR3 sequence (DNA): TGTGCCAGCAGCGTTAGCTATGACAGTTCCTACAATGAGCAGTTCTTC. Translating gives CASSVSYDSSYNEQFF.

The chain recombines TRBV7-9 with TRBJ2-1; 8 bases map to TRBD2. CDR1 SEHNR and CDR2 FQNEAQ come from the germline V gene (reference sequence). Losses at the gene ends were 5 bases for V and 4 bases for J; bases not matched to a gene: 10. The CDR3 sequence is 16 residues long. CDR3 residues: CASSPLTSAKYNEQFF. CDR3 DNA: TGTGCCAGCAGCCCGTTGACTAGCGCGAAGTACAATGAGCAGTTCTTC.

This clone was counted a single time. This rearrangement joins TRBV18 to TRBJ2-5, with 11 bases identical to TRBD2. The V and J ends lost 6 bases and 6 bases, in that order; junction bases with no gene match: 9. CDR1 and CDR2 from the germline V gene are KGHSH and LQKENI. The CDR3 runs 15 residues. The CDR3 nucleotides are TGTGCCAGCTCCCTGGGACTAGCGGAAAGTAAGACCCAGTACTTC. As protein: CASSLGLAESKTQYF.

This chain links TRBV29-1 with TRBJ1-2; D might be TRBD1 (5 bases). Germline-derived CDR1 and CDR2 are SQVTM and ANQGSEA. Trimming took off 1 base at V and 4 bases at J, with 10 bases between the two ends. The CDR3 spans 13 residues. Here the CDR3 DNA reads TGCAGCGTTGAAGGGGCGGGGGTCTATGGCTACACCTTC. Encoded protein: CSVEGAGVYGYTF.

The chain joins TRBV7-2 to TRBJ2-1; TRBD2 matches 8 bases. This CDR3 has 14 residues. Germline CDR1 and CDR2: SGHTA and FQGNSA. Unmatched junction bases numbered 9, after V lost 5 bases and J lost 9 bases. As DNA, the CDR3 is TGTGCCAGCAGCATAAGCGGGAGAGAAGTTGAGCAGTTCTTC. Translation gives CASSISGREVEQFF.

This clone has just a few counts. The chain joins TRBV4-1 to TRBJ1-5, with D perhaps matching TRBD1 (6 bases). CDR3 size: 15 residues. V dropped 4 bases and J dropped 4 bases, with 14 bases sitting between them. Germline V lookup: CDR1 MGHRA, CDR2 YSYEKL. Here the CDR3 DNA reads TGCGCCAGCAGCCCTCTATTGGACAGAAATCAGCCCCAGCATTTT. Its translation: CASSPLLDRNQPQHF.

The gene calls are TRBV7-3 and TRBJ2-1; 7 bases map to TRBD2. Germline trimming cut 2 bases from V and 10 bases from J; bases unmatched to any gene: 11. In germline, CDR1 is SGHTA, CDR2 FQGTGA. This CDR3 has 15 residues. Written as DNA, the CDR3 is TGTGCCAGCAGCTTAGTGGGAGGGACGCTTGACGAGCAGTTCTTC. This translates into CASSLVGGTLDEQFF.

The CDR3 region is CASSPHGQGSDTQYF. CDR3 sequence (DNA): TGTGCCAGCAGTCCTCACGGACAGGGCTCAGATACGCAGTATTTT. The chain uses TRBV28 and TRBJ2-3, with TRBD1 matching 8 bases. The CDR3 runs 15 residues. V dropped 5 bases and J dropped 4; count of bases not matched to a gene: 8. Per germline, CDR1 MDHEN and CDR2 SYDVKM.

This clone was counted a few times. V usage is TRBV5-5 and J usage is TRBJ1-1, with D unresolved. Germline V gives CDR1 SGHKS, CDR2 YYEKEE (reference sequence). V was trimmed by 4 bases and J by 5 bases, leaving 18 bases between them. This CDR3 contains 15 residues. Written as DNA, the CDR3 is TGTGCCAGCAGCCCTATCGTCGGGGTGGGAACTGAAGCTTTCTTT. It is translated as CASSPIVGVGTEAFF.

This clone was seen only once. The V call is TRBV7-2, the J call TRBJ2-3; TRBD2 agrees at 14 bases. With V trimmed by 1 base and J by 9 bases, 6 bases remained unmatched. The CDR3 consists of 16 residues. Germline CDR1 is SGHTA and CDR2 is FQGNSA. The CDR3 is CASSLGLAGGPQTQYF. For the CDR3, the DNA is TGTGCCAGCAGCTTAGGACTAGCGGGAGGGCCGCAGACGCAGTATTTT.

This chain connects TRBV4-1 to TRBJ1-5; D remains unclear. The germline V gene has CDR1 MGHRA and CDR2 YSYEKL. V was trimmed by 3 bases and J by 4 bases, leaving 13 bases between them. This CDR3 comprises 15 residues. For the CDR3, the DNA is TGCGCCAGCAGCCAGGGTGCCTCGGGGAATCAGCCCCAGCATTTT. It encodes CASSQGASGNQPQHF.

The chain carries TRBV7-3 and TRBJ1-2; no clear D gene. The length of the CDR3 is 13 residues. Germline V gene sequence: CDR1 SGHTA, CDR2 FQGTGA. V was cut by 1 base and J by 13 bases, with 16 bases left in between. The CDR3 here is CASSLNPGGPPTF. For the CDR3, the DNA is TGTGCCAGCAGCTTAAACCCAGGTGGTCCCCCCACCTTC. The whole variable domain, remainder taken from reference TRBV7-3 and TRBJ1-2, is GAGVSQTPSNKVTEKGKYVELRCDPISGHTALYWYRQSLGQGPEFLIYFQGTGAADDSGLPNDRFFAVRPEGSVSTLKIQRTERGDSAVYLCASSLNPGGPPTFGSGTRLTVV.

The CDR3 spells CASSLSGISYEQYF. Written as DNA, the CDR3 is TGCGCCAGCAGCTTGAGCGGGATCTCCTACGAGCAGTACTTC. V is TRBV5-1 and J is TRBJ2-7; TRBD2 aligns across 7 bases. The V and J ends lost 1 base and 0 bases, in that order; junction bases with no gene match: 1. The CDR3 extends over 14 amino acids. Germline V gene lookup returns CDR1 SGHRS and CDR2 YFSETQ.

The rearrangement links TRBV19 to TRBJ1-4, with D unresolved. Trimming removed 4 bases from V and 3 bases from J, with 9 bases in between. Per the germline V gene, CDR1 is LNHDA and CDR2 is SQIVND (reference sequence). This CDR3 region has 14 residues. CDR3 residues: CASSTPRANEKLFF. CDR3 DNA sequence: TGTGCCAGTAGTACCCCGAGGGCTAATGAAAAACTGTTTTTT.

The chain uses TRBV19 and TRBJ2-1; weak D call: TRBD2 (6 bases). V was pared by 11 bases and J by 0 bases, with 14 bases between. The CDR3 loop spans 14 amino acids. Germline assignment: CDR1 LNHDA and CDR2 SQIVND (reference sequence). The CDR3 loop reads CAGIAASSYNEQFF. The CDR3 nucleotides are TGTGCCGGGATAGCGGCTAGCTCCTACAATGAGCAGTTCTTC.

The CDR3 DNA reads TGCGCCAGCAGCTTCGGAGTTTCCATGAACACTGAAGCTTTCTTT. Translation gives CASSFGVSMNTEAFF. The chain carries TRBV5-1 and TRBJ1-1, with no clear D. V lost 2 bases and J 0 bases, leaving 11 bases between the germline ends. The CDR3 loop spans 15 amino acids. Looked up from germline, CDR1 is SGHRS and CDR2 is YFSETQ.

The chain employs TRBV28 and TRBJ1-5, with 7 bases identical to TRBD1. Looked up from germline, CDR1 is MDHEN and CDR2 is SYDVKM. V shed 6 bases and J 11 bases; nucleotides not matched to a gene: 16. CDR3 length: 15 residues. The DNA for the CDR3 is TGTGCCAGCAGCCCATCAGGGGGAGCCCCTGGGGCCCAGCATTTT. It specifies CASSPSGGAPGAQHF.

This chain links TRBV10-3 with TRBJ1-3; D unclear. Trimming stripped 4 bases from V and 0 bases from J, with 13 bases between. CDR1 and CDR2 (germline): ENHRY, SYGVKD. The CDR3 runs to 16 residues. CDR3 in DNA: TGTGCCATCAGTGTAGGCGCGGTGAGCTCTGGAAACACCATATATTTT. This sequence encodes CAISVGAVSSGNTIYF.

The chain couples TRBV28 to TRBJ2-1; a possible D gene is TRBD1 (5 bases). Trimming removed 2 bases from V and 6 bases from J, with 11 bases in between. The germline CDR1 and CDR2 sequences are MDHEN and SYDVKM. The CDR3 has 14 amino acids. This CDR3 reads CASSLPYRGNEQFF. CDR3 DNA: TGTGCCAGCAGTTTACCCTATAGGGGCAATGAGCAGTTCTTC.